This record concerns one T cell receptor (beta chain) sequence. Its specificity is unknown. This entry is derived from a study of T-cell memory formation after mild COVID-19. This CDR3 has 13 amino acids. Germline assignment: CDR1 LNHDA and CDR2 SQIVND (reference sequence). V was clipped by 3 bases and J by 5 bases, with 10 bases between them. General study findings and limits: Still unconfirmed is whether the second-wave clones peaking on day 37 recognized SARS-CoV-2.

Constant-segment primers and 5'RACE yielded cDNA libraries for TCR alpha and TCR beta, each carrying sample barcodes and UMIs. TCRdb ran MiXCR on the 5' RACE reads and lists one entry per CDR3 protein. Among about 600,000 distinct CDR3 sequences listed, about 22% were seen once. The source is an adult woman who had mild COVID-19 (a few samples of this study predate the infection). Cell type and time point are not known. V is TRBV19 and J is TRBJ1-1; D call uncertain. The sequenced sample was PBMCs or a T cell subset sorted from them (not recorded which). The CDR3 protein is CASSIFERTEAFF. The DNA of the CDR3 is TGTGCCAGTAGTATCTTCGAGCGAACTGAAGCTTTCTTT.